These 30 T cell receptor beta chains were sequenced from one sample in a study of CD8 T cells in ankylosing spondylitis. TCRdb recomputed calls from the 5' RACE reads with MiXCR, one row per CDR3 protein. The sample contains around 230,000 distinct CDR3 sequences, under 8.5% of which appear only once. The specimen sequenced was blood, either unsorted or a sorted T cell fraction (not recorded which). The receptors stem from a female donor with ankylosing spondylitis or in good health (not recorded which).

For this clonotype: This may be a read error, as it is one base from a much larger clone. This rearrangement joins TRBV3-1 to TRBJ1-3; D remains unclear. Trimming shortened V by 4 bases and J by 0 bases, and 13 bases separated the two germline ends. Germline-derived CDR1 and CDR2 are LGHDT and YNNKEL (reference sequence). The CDR3 runs 16 residues. The DNA for the CDR3 is TGTGCCAGCAGCCGAGGATACAGAACCTCTGGAAACACCATATATTTT. It yields the protein CASSRGYRTSGNTIYF.

This clonotype was detected ten times or more. The V and J genes are TRBV2 and TRBJ2-1, with 11 positions matching TRBD2. This CDR3 comprises 17 residues. With V trimmed by 6 bases and J by 5 bases, 12 bases remained unmatched. Germline values: CDR1 SNHLY, CDR2 FYNNEI. The CDR3 nucleotides read TGTGCCAGCAGCACTGGACTAGCGGGCGCAACCGACAATGAGCAGTTCTTC. As protein: CASSTGLAGATDNEQFF.

At least ten counts were recorded for this clonotype. This chain joins TRBV18 and TRBJ2-7; D is perhaps TRBD2 (5 bases). Trimming removed 6 bases from V and 4 bases from J, with 19 bases in between. This CDR3 region has 15 residues. Germline values: CDR1 KGHSH, CDR2 LQKENI. DNA for the CDR3: TGTGCCAGCTCGCCCCGCCGGGGTCCCTCATACGAGCAGTACTTC. Encoded protein: CASSPRRGPSYEQYF.

This clonotype was observed many times. The gene calls are TRBV20-1 and TRBJ2-5; 9 bases are shared with TRBD1. V gave up 6 bases and J gave up 3 bases; unmatched junction bases: 8. The germline gives CDR1 DFQATT, CDR2 SNEGSKA (reference sequence). The CDR3 has 14 residues. The CDR3 nucleotides are TGCAGTGCAATTCCGGGACAGGGAGAAGAGACCCAGTACTTC. It yields the protein CSAIPGQGEETQYF.

This clonotype was observed many times. The chain recombines TRBV4-3 with TRBJ1-5; weak D call: TRBD1 (5 bases). The CDR3 is 15 residues long. Germline assignment: CDR1 LGHNA and CDR2 YSLEER. Trimming took off 0 bases at V and 6 bases at J, with 12 bases between the two ends. CDR3 sequence reads: CASSQERQGSQPQHF. CDR3 nucleotides: TGCGCCAGCAGCCAAGAAAGGCAGGGTTCTCAGCCCCAGCATTTT.

This clonotype came up many times. This chain links TRBV10-3 with TRBJ2-1; no firm D call. V lost 0 bases to trimming and J lost 15 bases, with 15 bases between them. The germline gives CDR1 ENHRY, CDR2 SYGVKD. The CDR3 runs 13 residues. This chain's CDR3 is CAISESSRGLRFF. For the CDR3, the DNA is TGTGCCATCAGTGAGTCAAGTCGAGGTTTGCGGTTCTTC.

This clonotype appeared many times. CDR3 amino acids: CSARGLLGNQPQHF. The CDR3 region has the DNA TGCAGTGCTAGAGGCCTCTTGGGCAATCAGCCCCAGCATTTT. This sequence joins TRBV20-1 and TRBJ1-5; D is unresolved. Germline CDR1 is DFQATT and CDR2 is SNEGSKA (reference sequence). Trimming removed 1 base at V and 2 bases at J, with 9 bases between. CDR3 length equals 14 residues.

In its sample, this clonotype was seen many times. The chain links TRBV7-3 to TRBJ2-2, with a tentative D call TRBD1 (6 bases). Germline CDR1 SGHTA, CDR2 FQGTGA. V lost 5 bases, J lost 4 bases, and 14 bases lay in between. The length of the CDR3 is 15 residues. The chain's CDR3 is CASSPTGSPTGELFF. Here the CDR3 DNA reads TGTGCCAGCAGCCCAACAGGGTCACCCACCGGGGAGCTGTTTTTT.

This clonotype turned up a few times. The chain recombines TRBV7-2 with TRBJ1-1; 12 positions match TRBD1. The CDR3 has 17 amino acids. V was clipped by 5 bases and J by 4 bases; unmatched bases: 11. Germline values: CDR1 SGHTA, CDR2 FQGNSA. This CDR3 reads CASSVSGTGGGGTEAFF. The CDR3 region has the DNA TGTGCCAGCAGCGTCTCCGGGACAGGGGGCGGAGGCACTGAAGCTTTCTTT.

V is TRBV2 and J is TRBJ2-3, with TRBD1 as a possible D gene (5 bases). V lost 8 bases and J lost 2, with 17 bases in between. Germline V CDR1 and CDR2: SNHLY, FYNNEI. CDR3 length equals 15 residues. CDR3 amino acids: CASFGARDATDTQYF. Written as DNA, the CDR3 is TGTGCCAGCTTTGGGGCTCGTGACGCCACAGATACGCAGTATTTT.

This clonotype was seen a few times. The chain combines TRBV7-8 with TRBJ2-7; tentatively, D is TRBD1 (6 bases). Trimming took 4 bases from V and 1 from J, leaving 14 bases between them. Germline CDR1 is SGHVS and CDR2 is FQNEAQ. This CDR3 contains 15 residues. The CDR3 loop is CASSSTDSRSYEQYF. Written as DNA, the CDR3 is TGTGCCAGCAGCTCCACGGACAGTCGGTCCTACGAGCAGTACTTC.

This clonotype was detected a few times. The chain joins TRBV30 to TRBJ2-1; unclear D gene. Trimming took off 2 bases at V and 0 bases at J, with 14 bases between the two ends. There are 16 residues in the CDR3. From germline, CDR1 is GTSNPN and CDR2 SVGIG (reference sequence). The CDR3 region has the DNA TGTGCCTGGAGTCCCCCCCCGGCCAGCTCCTACAATGAGCAGTTCTTC. Translation gives CAWSPPPASSYNEQFF. Full variable domain (missing parts from reference TRBV30 and TRBJ2-1): SQTIHQWPATLVQPVGSPLSLECTVEGTSNPNLYWYRQAAGRGLQLLFYSVGIGQISSEVPQNLSASRPQDRQFILSSKKLLLSDSGFYLCAWSPPPASSYNEQFFGPGTRLTVL.

Comments on this clonotype: A much more abundant neighbour one base away suggests this may be a read error. The chain links TRBV19 to TRBJ2-1, with 11 bases matching TRBD2. This CDR3 comprises 15 residues. CDR1 and CDR2 from the germline V gene are LNHDA and SQIVND (reference sequence). CDR3 residues: CASSPRLAGYTEQFF. The CDR3 region has the DNA TGTGCCAGTAGTCCTAGACTAGCGGGATACACTGAGCAGTTCTTC.

This clonotype showed up many times. The chain employs TRBV4-3 and TRBJ2-2, with D perhaps given as TRBD1 or TRBD2 (5 bases each). The V gene's germline CDR1 is LGHNA and CDR2 YSLEER. This CDR3 comprises 15 residues. V lost 0 bases and J lost 7, with 12 bases in between. The CDR3 DNA is TGCGCCAGCAGCCAAGAGTGGGGACGGGACGGGGAGCTGTTTTTT. Translating it yields CASSQEWGRDGELFF.

This clonotype was seen many times. The chain joins TRBV7-9 to TRBJ1-4, with D hard to call. CDR3 length equals 17 residues. Trimming removed 0 bases from V and 2 bases from J, with 13 bases in between. Germline lookup yields CDR1 SEHNR and CDR2 FQNEAQ (reference sequence). In DNA, the CDR3 is TGTGCCAGCAGCTTAGCGGAAGTCCTGCCCACTAATGAAAAACTGTTTTTT. Amino acid sequence: CASSLAEVLPTNEKLFF.

The rearrangement links TRBV11-2 to TRBJ2-7; perhaps TRBD2 as D (6 bases). V was pared by 5 bases and J by 3 bases, with 11 bases between. In germline, CDR1 is SGHAT, CDR2 FQNNGV. The CDR3 is made up of 13 amino acids. The CDR3 sequence is CASSVSGGYEQYF. The CDR3 nucleotides are TGTGCCAGCAGCGTTAGCGGCGGCTACGAGCAGTACTTC. Full variable domain (rest looked up from reference TRBV11-2 and TRBJ2-7): EAGVAQSPRYKIIEKRQSVAFWCNPISGHATLYWYQQILGQGPKLLIQFQNNGVVDDSQLPKDRFSAERLKGVDSTLKIQPAKLEDSAVYLCASSVSGGYEQYFGPGTRLTVT.

This clonotype has at least ten counts. The chain employs TRBV9 and TRBJ2-1; tentative D call: TRBD2 (6 bases). CDR1 and CDR2 from the germline V gene are SGDLS and YYNGEE. This CDR3 has 13 residues. V was trimmed by 0 bases and J by 10 bases, leaving 11 bases between them. CDR3 residues: CASSVVGGEEQFF. The CDR3 nucleotides are TGTGCCAGCAGCGTAGTCGGGGGTGAGGAGCAGTTCTTC.

Note on this clonotype: Given a much more abundant clone one base away, this may be a read error. The chain uses TRBV9 and TRBJ2-1; unclear D gene. Germline CDR1 reads SGDLS; CDR2 reads YYNGEE. With 6 bases removed from V and 0 bases from J, the gap between germline ends came to 10 bases. This CDR3 spans 14 amino acids. The DNA for the CDR3 is TGTGCCAGCACCACCGGCGGCTCCTACAATGAGCAGTTCTTC. Protein sequence: CASTTGGSYNEQFF.

This clonotype occurred many times. CDR3 loop: CSARRQYGYTF. Here the CDR3 DNA reads TGCAGTGCTAGGCGACAGTATGGCTACACCTTC. The chain links TRBV20-1 to TRBJ1-2; the D gene is possibly TRBD1 (5 bases). The germline V gene encodes CDR1 DFQATT and CDR2 SNEGSKA (reference sequence). CDR3 length: 11 residues. With 3 bases removed from V and 5 bases from J, the gap between germline ends came to 7 bases.

Many counts were recorded for this clonotype. V usage is TRBV11-1 and J usage is TRBJ2-1; TRBD2 matches at 15 bases. The V gene end was trimmed by 4 bases and the J gene end by 3 bases; junction bases not matched to a gene: 13. Germline loops: CDR1 SGHAT, CDR2 FQDESV (reference sequence). CDR3 length: 20 amino acids. The CDR3, as DNA: TGTGCCAGCAGCTCACCCACCTCGGGACTAGCGGGAGGACTCTACAATGAGCAGTTCTTC. Translation gives CASSSPTSGLAGGLYNEQFF.

This clonotype was seen ten or more times. The rearrangement joins TRBV27 to TRBJ2-5; D is perhaps TRBD1 (6 bases). CDR1 and CDR2 (germline): MNHEY, SMNVEV (reference sequence). This CDR3 is built from 12 residues. V was shortened by 6 bases and J by 5 bases, with 10 bases between the two germline ends. The chain's CDR3 is CASRGAGETQYF. The DNA of the CDR3 is TGTGCCAGCAGGGGGGCTGGGGAGACCCAGTACTTC.

This clonotype was counted ten times or more. The chain joins TRBV29-1 to TRBJ2-1; 11 bases fit TRBD2. With 7 bases clipped from V and 5 bases from J, the junction kept 7 bases outside the gene matches. This CDR3 comprises 14 residues. Germline V gene data show CDR1 as SQVTM and CDR2 as ANQGSEA. The CDR3 spells CSAETSGSNNEQFF. DNA for the CDR3: TGCAGCGCCGAAACTAGCGGGAGCAACAATGAGCAGTTCTTC.

This clonotype was recorded many times. V usage is TRBV12-3 or TRBV12-4 and J usage is TRBJ1-5, with a weak D call TRBD1 (5 bases). Trimming removed 5 bases at V and 10 bases at J, with 18 bases between. CDR3 length: 14 residues. The CDR3 sequence: CASSPQGVSKPQHF. The CDR3 DNA sequence: TGTGCCAGCAGTCCCCAGGGAGTATCAAAACCCCAGCATTTT.

This clonotype showed up just a few times. The J gene is TRBJ2-5, the V gene TRBV7-6, with D possibly being TRBD1 (5 bases). The germline V gene encodes CDR1 SGHVS and CDR2 FNYEAQ. Trimming removed 4 bases at V and 7 bases at J, with 13 bases between. The CDR3 is 13 residues long. The CDR3 sequence is CASSSQGPGTQYF. For the CDR3, the DNA is TGTGCCAGCAGCTCTCAGGGTCCGGGGACCCAGTACTTC.

This clonotype was seen at least ten times. The genes are TRBV6-1 and TRBJ2-7; perhaps D is TRBD1 or TRBD2 (6 bases each). The CDR3 runs 14 residues. V lost 4 bases, J lost 2 bases, and 12 bases lay in between. Germline V lookup: CDR1 MNHNS, CDR2 SASEGT. CDR3 in amino acids: CASSVAGHTYEQYF. As DNA, the CDR3 is TGTGCCAGCAGTGTGGCGGGACATACCTACGAGCAGTACTTC.

V gene TRBV12-5 combines with J gene TRBJ2-7, with 9 bases matching TRBD1. The CDR3 has 14 residues. V shed 3 bases, J shed 5 bases, and the junction held 5 bases outside the gene matches. Germline V gene data show CDR1 as LGHNT and CDR2 as FRNRAP. CDR3 loop: CASGFYGTGHEQYF. The CDR3 region has the DNA TGTGCTAGTGGTTTTTACGGGACAGGGCACGAGCAGTACTTC. Full variable domain (outside the CDR3, taken from reference TRBV12-5 and TRBJ2-7): DARVTQTPRHKVTEMGQEVTMRCQPILGHNTVFWYRQTMMQGLELLAYFRNRAPLDDSGMPKDRFSAEMPDATLATLKIQPSEPRDSAVYFCASGFYGTGHEQYFGPGTRLTVT.

There are many counts of this clonotype. The genes are TRBV6-6 and TRBJ2-1; D remains unclear. Germline values: CDR1 MNHNY, CDR2 SVGAGI (reference sequence). There are 11 residues in the CDR3. V was shortened by 6 bases and J by 11 bases, with 11 bases between the two germline ends. The CDR3 loop reads CASSAIDQQFF. For the CDR3, the DNA is TGTGCCAGCAGCGCCATAGATCAGCAGTTCTTC.

This clonotype occurred many times. The V gene is TRBV9, the J gene TRBJ1-6; 10 bases are shared with TRBD1. CDR3 length equals 15 residues. V was clipped by 4 bases and J by 9 bases; unmatched bases: 7. CDR1 is SGDLS and CDR2 is YYNGEE in the germline V gene. This chain's CDR3 is CASSPTGGERSPLHF. In DNA, the CDR3 is TGTGCCAGCAGCCCGACAGGGGGCGAACGTTCACCCCTCCACTTT.

This clonotype was counted ten times or more. V is TRBV5-5 and J is TRBJ2-5; 9 bases are a match to TRBD2. Germline lookup yields CDR1 SGHKS and CDR2 YYEKEE (reference sequence). V lost 1 base and J lost 4; bases outside the gene matches: 11. This CDR3 spans 17 amino acids. CDR3 in amino acids: CASSLLGIAGVRETQYF. DNA for the CDR3: TGTGCCAGCAGCTTGTTGGGAATAGCGGGAGTTCGAGAGACCCAGTACTTC.

At least ten counts were recorded for this clonotype. The chain is built from TRBV20-1 and TRBJ2-7; D gene ambiguous. The V gene lost 4 bases and the J gene lost 6 bases, with 10 bases spanning the gap. Per the germline V gene, CDR1 is DFQATT and CDR2 is SNEGSKA (reference sequence). There are 11 residues in the CDR3. CDR3 loop: CSATSLGEQYF. Written as DNA, the CDR3 is TGCAGTGCTACCTCGTTAGGCGAGCAGTACTTC.